This T cell receptor beta chain was retrieved from a study of PD-1 blockade in classical Hodgkin lymphoma. Worth noting for this clone: Antigen: not known.

In germline, CDR1 is SGHTA, CDR2 FQGNSA. V lost 1 base, J lost 0 bases, and 9 bases lay in between. The CDR3 is made up of 15 amino acids. The study's findings and limits: No one has yet defined what causes the repertoire differences, which may be disease activity or prior therapy. Compared with baseline, CD4+ but not CD8+ TCR diversity had risen significantly by C4D1.

TCRdb keeps only in-frame clones here, not all; method: immunoSEQ multiplex PCR. The data show about 44,000 clones, just over 65% seen once. Stated time point: cycle 4 day 1 (C4D1), after 6 weeks of nivolumab. Every patient was affected by relapse after autologous stem cell transplantation, while exposure to brentuximab vedotin was not uniform. The chain combines TRBV7-2 with TRBJ1-2; no reliable D call. The sequence came from a human donor with classical Hodgkin lymphoma. Sequencing used peripheral blood mononuclear cells (PBMCs), obtained before the fourth cycle of nivolumab. Here the CDR3 DNA reads TGTGCCAGCAGCTTAGTCCCCCAGGCTAACTATGGCTACACCTTC. Its translation: CASSLVPQANYGYTF.